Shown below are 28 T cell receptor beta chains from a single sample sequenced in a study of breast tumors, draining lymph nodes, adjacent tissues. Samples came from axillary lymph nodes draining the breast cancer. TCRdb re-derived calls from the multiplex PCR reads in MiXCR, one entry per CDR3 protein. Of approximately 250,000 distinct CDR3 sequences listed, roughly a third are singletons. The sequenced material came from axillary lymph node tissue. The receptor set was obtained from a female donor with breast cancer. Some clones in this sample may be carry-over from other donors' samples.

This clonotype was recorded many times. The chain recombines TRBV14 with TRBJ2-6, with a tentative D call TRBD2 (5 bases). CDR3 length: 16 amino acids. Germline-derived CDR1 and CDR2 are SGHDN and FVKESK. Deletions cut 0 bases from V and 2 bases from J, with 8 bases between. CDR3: CASSQDHGTGANVLTF. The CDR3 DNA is TGTGCCAGCAGCCAAGATCACGGGACTGGGGCCAACGTCCTGACTTTC.

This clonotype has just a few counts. As DNA, the CDR3 is TGTGCCAGCTCACCACCTCCGAGAAACACCGGGGAGCTGTTTTTT. Encoded protein: CASSPPPRNTGELFF. The J gene is TRBJ2-2, the V gene TRBV18; D gene uncertain. Germline V gene data show CDR1 as KGHSH and CDR2 as LQKENI. Trimming removed 0 bases at V and 2 bases at J, with 7 bases between. CDR3 length equals 15 residues.

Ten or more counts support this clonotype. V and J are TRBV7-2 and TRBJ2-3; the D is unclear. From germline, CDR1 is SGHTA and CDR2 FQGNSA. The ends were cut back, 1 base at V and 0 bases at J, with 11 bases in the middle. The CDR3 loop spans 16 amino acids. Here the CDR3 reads CASSLVPLTSTDTQYF. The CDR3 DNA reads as TGTGCCAGCAGCTTAGTCCCACTAACTAGCACAGATACGCAGTATTTT.

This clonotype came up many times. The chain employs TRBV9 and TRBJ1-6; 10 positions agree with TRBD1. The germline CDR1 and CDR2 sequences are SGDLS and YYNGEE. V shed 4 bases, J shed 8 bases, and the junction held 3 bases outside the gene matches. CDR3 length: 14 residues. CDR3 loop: CASSRQGADSPLHF. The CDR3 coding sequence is TGTGCCAGCAGCAGACAGGGGGCAGATTCACCCCTCCACTTT.

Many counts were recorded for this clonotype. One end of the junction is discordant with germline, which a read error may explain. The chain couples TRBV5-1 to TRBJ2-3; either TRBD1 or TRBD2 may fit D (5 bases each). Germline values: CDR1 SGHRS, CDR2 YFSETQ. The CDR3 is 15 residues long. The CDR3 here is CASSLEGPSTDTQYF. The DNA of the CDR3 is TGTGCCAGCAGCTTAGAGGGGCCGTCCACAGATACGCAGTATTTT.

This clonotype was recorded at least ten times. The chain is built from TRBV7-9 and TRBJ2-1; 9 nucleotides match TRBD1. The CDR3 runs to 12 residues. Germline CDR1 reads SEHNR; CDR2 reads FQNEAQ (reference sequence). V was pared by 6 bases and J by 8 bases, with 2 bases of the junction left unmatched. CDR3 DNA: TGTGCCAGCAGGACAGGGGGGTATGAGCAGTTCTTC. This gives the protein CASRTGGYEQFF.

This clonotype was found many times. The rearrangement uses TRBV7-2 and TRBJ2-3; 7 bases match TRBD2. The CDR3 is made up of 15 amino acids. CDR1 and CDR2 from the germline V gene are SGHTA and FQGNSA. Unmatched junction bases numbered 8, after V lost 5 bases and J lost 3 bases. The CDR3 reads CASSRMDGRTDTQYF. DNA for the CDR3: TGTGCCAGCAGCCGGATGGACGGGAGGACAGATACGCAGTATTTT.

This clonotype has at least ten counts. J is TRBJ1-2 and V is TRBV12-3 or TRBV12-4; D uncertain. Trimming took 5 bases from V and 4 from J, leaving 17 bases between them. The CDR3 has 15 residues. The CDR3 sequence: CASSRGLALGYGYTF. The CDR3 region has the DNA TGTGCCAGCAGTCGCGGACTTGCTCTAGGCTATGGCTACACCTTC.

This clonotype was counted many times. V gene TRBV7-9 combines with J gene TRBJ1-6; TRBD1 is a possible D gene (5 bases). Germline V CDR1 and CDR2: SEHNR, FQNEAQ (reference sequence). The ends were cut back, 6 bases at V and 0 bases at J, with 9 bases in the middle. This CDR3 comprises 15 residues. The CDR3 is CASSAGSSYNSPLHF. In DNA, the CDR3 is TGTGCCAGCAGTGCAGGGAGCTCCTATAATTCACCCCTCCACTTT. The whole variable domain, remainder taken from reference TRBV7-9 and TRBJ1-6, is DTGVSQNPRHKITKRGQNVTFRCDPISEHNRLYWYRQTLGQGPEFLTYFQNEAQLEKSRLLSDRFSAERPKGSFSTLEIQRTEQGDSAMYLCASSAGSSYNSPLHFGNGTRLTVT.

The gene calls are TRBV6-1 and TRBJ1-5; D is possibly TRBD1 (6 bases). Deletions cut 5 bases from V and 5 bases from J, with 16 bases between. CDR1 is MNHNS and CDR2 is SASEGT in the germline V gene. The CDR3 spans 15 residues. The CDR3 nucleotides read TGTGCCAGCAGTCAATTTAGGGGGGATCATCAGCCCCAGCATTTT. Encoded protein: CASSQFRGDHQPQHF.

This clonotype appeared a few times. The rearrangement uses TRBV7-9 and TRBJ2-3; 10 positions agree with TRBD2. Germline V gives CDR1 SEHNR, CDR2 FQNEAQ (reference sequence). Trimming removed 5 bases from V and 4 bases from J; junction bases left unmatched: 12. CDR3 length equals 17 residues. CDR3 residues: CASSRSLAGAGADTQYF. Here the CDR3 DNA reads TGTGCCAGCAGCAGATCCCTAGCGGGAGCTGGCGCAGATACGCAGTATTTT.

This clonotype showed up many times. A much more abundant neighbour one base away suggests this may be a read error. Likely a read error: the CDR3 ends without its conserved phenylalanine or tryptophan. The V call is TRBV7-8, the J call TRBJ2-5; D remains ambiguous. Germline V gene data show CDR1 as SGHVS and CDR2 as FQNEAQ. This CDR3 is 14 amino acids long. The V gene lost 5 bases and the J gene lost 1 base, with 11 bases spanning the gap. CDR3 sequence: CASSPSTLQETQYL. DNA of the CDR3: TGTGCCAGCAGCCCGTCGACCCTCCAAGAGACCCAGTACCTC.

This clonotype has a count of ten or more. CDR3 in amino acids: CASSTRPSENEKLFF. CDR3 nucleotides: TGTGCCAGCAGTACGCGGCCCAGTGAGAATGAAAAACTGTTTTTT. The V call is TRBV11-2, the J call TRBJ1-4; no clear D gene. Between the trimmed V and J ends, which lost 6 bases and 5 bases, there was a span of 16 bases. The CDR3 has 15 residues. Germline CDR1 reads SGHAT; CDR2 reads FQNNGV.

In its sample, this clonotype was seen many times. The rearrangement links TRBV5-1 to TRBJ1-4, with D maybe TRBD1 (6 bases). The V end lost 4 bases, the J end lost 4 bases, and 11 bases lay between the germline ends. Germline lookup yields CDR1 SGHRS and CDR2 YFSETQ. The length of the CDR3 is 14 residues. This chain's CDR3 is CASSRGAVNEKLFF. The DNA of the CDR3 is TGCGCCAGCAGCCGGGGGGCAGTTAATGAAAAACTGTTTTTT.

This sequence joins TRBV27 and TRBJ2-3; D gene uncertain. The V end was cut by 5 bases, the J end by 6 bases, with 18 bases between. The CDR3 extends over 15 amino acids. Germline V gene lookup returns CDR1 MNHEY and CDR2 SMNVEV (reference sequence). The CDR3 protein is CASSPILSLSDTQYF. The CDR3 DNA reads TGTGCCAGCAGTCCAATACTTTCCCTTAGCGATACGCAGTATTTT.

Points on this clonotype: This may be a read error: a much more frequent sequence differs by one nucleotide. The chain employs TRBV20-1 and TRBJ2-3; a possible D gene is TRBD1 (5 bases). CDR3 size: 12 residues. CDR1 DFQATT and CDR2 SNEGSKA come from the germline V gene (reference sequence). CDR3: CSASLGVDTPYF. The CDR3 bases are TGCAGTGCTAGCTTAGGGGTAGATACGCCGTATTTT.

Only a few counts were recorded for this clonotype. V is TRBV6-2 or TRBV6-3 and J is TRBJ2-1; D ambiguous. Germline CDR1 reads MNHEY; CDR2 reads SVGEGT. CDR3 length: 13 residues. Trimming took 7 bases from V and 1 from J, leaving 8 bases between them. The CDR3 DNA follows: TGTGCCAGCACCCGACTTTCCTACAATGAGCAGTTCTTC. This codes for CASTRLSYNEQFF.

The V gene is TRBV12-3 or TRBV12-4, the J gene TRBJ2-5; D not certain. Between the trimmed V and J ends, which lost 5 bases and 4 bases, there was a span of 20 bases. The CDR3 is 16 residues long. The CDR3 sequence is CASSKIPGLVGETQYF. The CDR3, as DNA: TGTGCCAGCAGTAAGATACCGGGTCTAGTGGGAGAGACCCAGTACTTC.

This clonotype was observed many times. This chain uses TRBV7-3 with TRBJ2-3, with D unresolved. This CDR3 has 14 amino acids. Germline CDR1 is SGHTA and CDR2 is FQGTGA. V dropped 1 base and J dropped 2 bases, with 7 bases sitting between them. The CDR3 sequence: CASSLSRNTDTQYF. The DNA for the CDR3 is TGTGCCAGCAGCTTAAGCCGAAACACAGATACGCAGTATTTT.

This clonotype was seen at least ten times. CDR3 in amino acids: CASSLQGGNQPQHF. In DNA form, the CDR3 reads TGTGCCAGCAGCCTACAGGGAGGCAATCAGCCCCAGCATTTT. V is TRBV2 and J is TRBJ1-5; D is perhaps TRBD1 (6 bases). Germline V lookup: CDR1 SNHLY, CDR2 FYNNEI. The CDR3 is 14 residues long. Trimming removed 6 bases from V and 2 bases from J, with 11 bases in between.

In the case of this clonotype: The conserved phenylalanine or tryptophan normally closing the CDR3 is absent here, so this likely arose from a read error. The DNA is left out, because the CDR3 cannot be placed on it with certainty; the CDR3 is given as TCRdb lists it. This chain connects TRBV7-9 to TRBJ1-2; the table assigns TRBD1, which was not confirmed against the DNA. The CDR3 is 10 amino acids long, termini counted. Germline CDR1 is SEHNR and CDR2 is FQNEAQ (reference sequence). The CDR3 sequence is CASSRTADSY.

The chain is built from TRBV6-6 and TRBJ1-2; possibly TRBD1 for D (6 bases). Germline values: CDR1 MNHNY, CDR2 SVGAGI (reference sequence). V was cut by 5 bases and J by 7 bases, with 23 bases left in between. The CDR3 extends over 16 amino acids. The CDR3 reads CASSHPSGGAEIGYTF. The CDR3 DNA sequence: TGTGCCAGCAGTCACCCGTCGGGGGGGGCCGAAATTGGCTACACCTTC.

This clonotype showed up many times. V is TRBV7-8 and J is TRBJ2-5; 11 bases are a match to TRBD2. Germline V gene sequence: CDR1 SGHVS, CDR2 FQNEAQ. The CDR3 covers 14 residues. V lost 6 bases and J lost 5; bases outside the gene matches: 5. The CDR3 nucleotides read TGTGCCAGCAGACAGGGGACTAGCGGCGAGACCCAGTACTTC. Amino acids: CASRQGTSGETQYF.

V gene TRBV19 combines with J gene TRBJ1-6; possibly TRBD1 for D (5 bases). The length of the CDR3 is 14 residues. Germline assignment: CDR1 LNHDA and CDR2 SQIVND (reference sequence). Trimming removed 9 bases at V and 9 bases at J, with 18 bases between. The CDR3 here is CASSRAGDGSPLHF. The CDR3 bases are TGTGCCAGCTCCCGGGCGGGGGACGGTTCACCCCTCCACTTT.

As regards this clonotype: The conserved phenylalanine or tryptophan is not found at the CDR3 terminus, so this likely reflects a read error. The CDR3 reads CASSFTGTAYEQYL. The CDR3 region has the DNA TGTGCCAGCAGCTTCACCGGGACGGCCTACGAGCAGTACCTC. This chain uses TRBV7-2 with TRBJ2-7; the D call may be TRBD1 or TRBD2 (5 bases each). The ends were cut back, 3 bases at V and 2 bases at J, with 11 bases in the middle. This CDR3 spans 14 amino acids. Per the germline V gene, CDR1 is SGHTA and CDR2 is FQGNSA.

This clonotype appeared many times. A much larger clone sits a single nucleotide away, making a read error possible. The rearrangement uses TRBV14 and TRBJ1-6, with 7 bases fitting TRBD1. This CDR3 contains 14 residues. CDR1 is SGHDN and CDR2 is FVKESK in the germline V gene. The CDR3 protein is CAGSRTGFNSPLHF. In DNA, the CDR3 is TGTGCCGGCAGCAGGACAGGATTCAATTCACCCCTCCACTTT. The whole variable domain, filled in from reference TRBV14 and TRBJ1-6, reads EAGVTQFPSHSVIEKGQTVTLRCDPISGHDNLYWYRRVMGKEIKFLLHFVKESKQDESGMPNNRFLAERTGGTYSTLKVQPAELEDSGVYFCAGSRTGFNSPLHFGNGTRLTVT.

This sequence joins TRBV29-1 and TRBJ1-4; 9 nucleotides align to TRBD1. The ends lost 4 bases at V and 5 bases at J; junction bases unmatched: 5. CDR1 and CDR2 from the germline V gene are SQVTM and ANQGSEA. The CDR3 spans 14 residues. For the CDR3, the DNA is TGCAGCGTTGGACAGGGGGTGGGGAATGAAAAACTGTTTTTT. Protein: CSVGQGVGNEKLFF.

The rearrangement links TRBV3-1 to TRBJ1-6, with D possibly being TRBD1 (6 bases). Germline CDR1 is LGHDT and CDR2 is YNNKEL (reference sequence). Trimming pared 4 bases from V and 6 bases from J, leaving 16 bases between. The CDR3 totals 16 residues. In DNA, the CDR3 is TGTGCCAGCAGCCCGAAGAGGGGGGTCCGTAATTCACCCCTCCACTTT. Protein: CASSPKRGVRNSPLHF.